This T cell receptor beta chain was identified during a study of blood T cell repertoires in COVID-19. Study context: Italy, Spain and the United States were the sources of the convalescent and acute COVID-19 samples. T cells, B-cell-depleted T cells, or PBMCs supplied cDNA or gDNA.

Authors' processing steps: Amplification with reference gene primers provided the estimates of nucleated cell counts. Profiled with immunoSEQ multiplex PCR; TCRdb holds only in-frame clones, not every one. That table furnishes V, J and clone size, whereas the DNA furnished D and trimming. The repertoire holds 270,000 or so clones, with about nine tenths as singletons. CDR3 size: 12 residues. With 6 bases removed from V and 6 bases from J, the gap between germline ends came to 9 bases. Looked up from germline, CDR1 is MDHEN and CDR2 is SYDVKM. The sequence was collected from a woman in her twenties or thirties with active or convalescent COVID-19. The chain carries TRBV28 and TRBJ1-5; tentative D call: TRBD1 (5 bases). The sample taken for sequencing was peripheral blood. The CDR3 loop is CASRQGSQPQHF. DNA of the CDR3: TGTGCCAGCAGGCAGGGTAGTCAGCCCCAGCATTTT.